This record concerns one T cell receptor (beta chain) sequence. This specimen belongs to a study of blood T cell repertoires in COVID-19. Study overall: The United States, Italy and Spain provided the acute and convalescent COVID-19 samples.

V lost 0 bases, J lost 7 bases, and 10 bases lay in between. The CDR3 is made up of 14 amino acids. Germline loops: CDR1 LGHDT, CDR2 YNNKEL (reference sequence). Original data processing: It was from reference gene primer amplification that nucleated cell counts were estimated. TCRdb keeps only in-frame clones here, not all; method: immunoSEQ multiplex PCR. V and J calls and clone size come straight from that table; D and trimming were deduced from the DNA. Of around 370,000 clones in the sample, 88% were seen once. The sequenced material came from PBMCs or T cells enriched from blood (not recorded which). The rearrangement uses TRBV3-1 (or the pseudogene TRBV3-2) and TRBJ2-1, with D unclear. This clonotype was obtained from a woman aged 18-29 years who had recovered from COVID-19. The CDR3 DNA follows: TGTGCCAGCAGCCAAGAAACAGCCACAAATGAGCAGTTCTTC. This codes for CASSQETATNEQFF.